These 2 T cell receptor beta chains originate from one sample sequenced in a study of human T cells and chemical hapten exposure. MiXCR, run by TCRdb on the RACE reads, gives a single entry per CDR3 protein. Of over 300,000 distinct CDR3 sequences in the sample, approximately 5% are singletons; the top ten hold 2.6%. Time point of the sample: pre-sensitization, week 0. Indicated treatment: therapeutic diphenylcyclopropenone sensitization with weekly scalp DPC. The source was whole blood, collected in connection with sensitization to the hapten diphenylcyclopropenone (DPC). These TCRs come from a woman between 45 and 65 years old with alopecia areata. Some clones in this sample may be carry-over from other donors' samples.

This clonotype was seen many times. CDR3 DNA sequence: TGTGCCAGCAGCTCGAGGGACAGTTATGTTAATCAGCCCCAGCATTTT. Residues: CASSSRDSYVNQPQHF. The chain has TRBV7-2 and TRBJ1-5; 7 bases fit TRBD1. The germline CDR1 and CDR2 sequences are SGHTA and FQGNSA. This CDR3 has 16 residues. V shed 4 bases, J shed 4 bases, and the junction held 10 bases outside the gene matches.

This clonotype came up many times. The chain uses TRBV18 and TRBJ2-7; D not resolved. This CDR3 comprises 13 residues. Germline values: CDR1 KGHSH, CDR2 LQKENI. V was pared by 2 bases and J by 2 bases, with 7 bases between. This CDR3 reads CASSPTNTYEQYF. The CDR3 DNA follows: TGTGCCAGCTCACCAACCAATACCTACGAGCAGTACTTC.